This TCR beta chain comes out of a study of shared T cell receptors in the human thymus. The assay was immunoSEQ multiplex PCR, and TCRdb's table has in-frame clones only and misses some. The sample records 500,000 to 550,000 clones, around 78% being singletons. Trimming removed 2 bases from V and 2 bases from J, with 11 bases in between. The V gene's germline CDR1 is SGHDT and CDR2 YYEEEE. The CDR3 has 15 residues. These data were likewise used in another study, on human thymus T cells. That paper notes: As related research reported, thymic repertoires overlapped highly among unrelated individuals.

This sequence originates from a boy younger than two with a congenital heart defect. Input material: thymocytes. This chain links TRBV5-6 with TRBJ2-4, with D tentatively TRBD2 (5 bases). This chain's CDR3 is CASSFVEESKNIQYF. For the CDR3, the DNA is TGTGCCAGCAGCTTCGTGGAGGAGTCCAAAAACATTCAGTACTTC.